This TCR beta chain comes out of a study of blood T cell repertoires in COVID-19. How the authors handled the data: Quantification of nucleated cells was approximated via reference gene primer amplification. Sequencing was performed with immunoSEQ multiplex PCR; in TCRdb, only in-frame clones are kept and a portion is missing. Clonal size and the V and J genes are those of that table, whereas D and trimming came from the DNA. The sample records about 240,000 clones, about 83% being singletons. The CDR3 covers 18 residues. V lost 2 bases to trimming and J lost 1 base; unmatched junction nucleotides: 8. Germline values: CDR1 MGHRA, CDR2 YSYEKL.

This chain connects TRBV4-1 to TRBJ1-5, with TRBD1 matching 10 bases. This sequence was found in a man aged 30 to 45 who had recovered from COVID-19. The specimen was peripheral blood. This CDR3 is CASSQRWGTGDSNQPQHF. CDR3 nucleotide sequence: TGCGCCAGCAGCCAAAGATGGGGGACAGGGGACAGCAATCAGCCCCAGCATTTT.